Sequencing of this T cell receptor beta chain was carried out in a study of shared clonotypes between healthy human individuals. General study points: Among the subsets, naive ones generally showed larger estimated richness than memory ones.

Losses at the gene ends were 0 bases for V and 0 bases for J; bases not matched to a gene: 8. CDR3 length: 19 residues. The germline V gene has CDR1 SEHNR and CDR2 FQNEAQ (reference sequence). The authors' processing: From ImmunoSEQ came sequences covering only the junction and carrying no quality scores, so filtering differed. The method was immunoSEQ multiplex PCR; TCRdb's version includes in-frame clones alone and lacks a portion of them. V and J calls and clone size are copied from that table; D and trimming were computed from the DNA. The data show 2 million to 2.5 million clones, with just under 95% seen just once and about 0.41% held by the top ten. Of note for this clone: What it binds is unknown.

From CD4+ cells came CD45RA+ naive and CD45RA-negative memory subsets. Source material: naive CD4+ T cells from PBMCs. Subset: CD45RA+ positively selected. This TCR was sampled from a man aged 18 to 29 in good health. Some clones in this sample may be carry-over from other donors' samples. The chain couples TRBV7-9 to TRBJ2-4; TRBD2 matches at 10 bases. DNA of the CDR3: TGTGCCAGCAGCTTAGCCGGGACTAGCGCCTTACTAGCCAAAAACATTCAGTACTTC. Translated, it gives CASSLAGTSALLAKNIQYF.